One sample yielded the 9 T cell receptor beta chains listed below, sequenced in a study of regulatory T cells in long-lasting Graves disease. Described time point: persistent/refractory GD, antithyroid drugs over 5 years with positive TRAb. Following extraction of RNA from PBMCs, that RNA was used to make the TCR library. Building the TCR beta libraries relied on iRepertoire HTBI primers, and CDR3 regions underwent Arm-PCR. Each CDR3 protein gets one entry after TCRdb re-called the multiplex PCR reads with MiXCR. The sample holds about 470,000 distinct CDR3 sequences, roughly 21% seen once. Source: peripheral blood mononuclear cells (PBMCs), taken when the disease was refractory, from a patient treated with antithyroid drugs. The receptors come from a female donor with Graves disease.

The sample holds a few counts of this clonotype. This rearrangement joins TRBV12-3 or TRBV12-4 to TRBJ1-5; 7 bases are shared with TRBD1. The CDR3 length is 15 residues. J was trimmed by 6 bases and V by 3 bases; bases with no gene match: 8. The CDR3 spells CASSLEGARRQPQHF. In DNA, the CDR3 is TGTGCCAGCAGTTTGGAGGGGGCGAGGCGTCAGCCCCAGCATTTT.

About this clonotype itself: A much larger clone sits a single nucleotide away, making a read error possible. V and J are TRBV15 and TRBJ2-7; D is perhaps TRBD1 (7 bases). Germline V gene lookup returns CDR1 LNHNV and CDR2 YYDKDF (reference sequence). The CDR3 consists of 15 residues. The CDR3 sequence is CATNRGGAGGYEQYF. The DNA of the CDR3 is TGTGCCACCAACAGAGGCGGGGCAGGGGGCTACGAGCAGTACTTC.

This clonotype was counted only a few times. The V gene is TRBV9, the J gene TRBJ1-2, with a possible D match to TRBD1 (6 bases). Trimming took off 0 bases at V and 2 bases at J, with 8 bases between the two ends. Per the germline V gene, CDR1 is SGDLS and CDR2 is YYNGEE. The CDR3 spans 14 residues. The CDR3 DNA reads TGTGCCAGCAGCGTAGGGACAGACAACTATGGCTACACCTTC. Translated: CASSVGTDNYGYTF.

This clonotype was found a few times. This sequence joins TRBV10-3 and TRBJ1-4; the D gene is possibly TRBD1 (5 bases). CDR3 length: 12 residues. V was trimmed by 8 bases and J by 8 bases, leaving 12 bases between them. The germline V gene has CDR1 ENHRY and CDR2 SYGVKD. The CDR3 region has the DNA TGTGCCATCGGGGCTCCGGAGGAAAAACTGTTTTTT. Encoded protein: CAIGAPEEKLFF.

This clonotype was detected only a few times. The rearrangement joins TRBV29-1 to TRBJ2-7; 13 bases agree with TRBD2. Germline CDR1 SQVTM, CDR2 ANQGSEA. The CDR3 consists of 20 residues. Germline trimming cut 7 bases from V and 5 bases from J; bases unmatched to any gene: 26. The CDR3 region is CSAPQKNGLAGVSTGDEQYF. The CDR3, as DNA: TGCAGCGCCCCCCAAAAGAACGGACTAGCGGGGGTCTCGACGGGAGACGAGCAGTACTTC.

This clonotype has at least ten counts. The chain uses TRBV12-3 or TRBV12-4 and TRBJ2-5, with 7 bases matching TRBD1. V dropped 6 bases and J dropped 5; count of bases not matched to a gene: 9. The CDR3 loop spans 14 amino acids. The CDR3 DNA sequence: TGTGCCAGCAGCGACAGGGCCCCCATTGAGACCCAGTACTTC. Protein sequence: CASSDRAPIETQYF.

V gene TRBV24-1 combines with J gene TRBJ1-2; no clear D gene. The CDR3 consists of 14 residues. CDR1 and CDR2 from the germline V gene are KGHDR and SFDVKD. V dropped 3 bases and J dropped 2 bases, with 9 bases sitting between them. CDR3 residues: CATSDPTQNYGYTF. CDR3 DNA: TGTGCCACCAGTGATCCGACACAAAACTATGGCTACACCTTC.

This chain links TRBV12-3 or TRBV12-4 with TRBJ2-7; D call uncertain. V dropped 9 bases and J dropped 3 bases, with 15 bases sitting between them. This CDR3 spans 13 amino acids. The CDR3 reads CASCRLGGYEQYF. The CDR3 bases are TGTGCCAGTTGCCGATTGGGCGGCTACGAGCAGTACTTC.

This clonotype occurred many times. V gene TRBV28 combines with J gene TRBJ1-1, with a possible D match to TRBD1 (6 bases). Germline CDR1 MDHEN, CDR2 SYDVKM. Trimming removed 8 bases at V and 5 bases at J, with 12 bases between. This CDR3 is 12 amino acids long. The CDR3 DNA follows: TGTGCCAGCTTCGACAGGTGGACTGAAGCTTTCTTT. Encoded protein: CASFDRWTEAFF.